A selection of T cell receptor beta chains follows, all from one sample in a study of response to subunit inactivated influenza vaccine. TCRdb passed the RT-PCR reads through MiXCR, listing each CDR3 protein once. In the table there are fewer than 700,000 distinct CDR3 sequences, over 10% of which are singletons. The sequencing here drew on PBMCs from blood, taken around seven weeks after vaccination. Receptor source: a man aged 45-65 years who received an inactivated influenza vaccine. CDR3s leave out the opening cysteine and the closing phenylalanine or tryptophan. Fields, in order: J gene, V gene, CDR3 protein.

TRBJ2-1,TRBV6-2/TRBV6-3,ASTDVGTLSYNEQF
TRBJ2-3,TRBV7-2,ASSSSRVNTQY
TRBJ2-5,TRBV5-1,ASSPPSGEETQY
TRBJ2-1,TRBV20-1,SASRGAIYNEQF
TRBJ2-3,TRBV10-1,ASSDPSGDADTQY
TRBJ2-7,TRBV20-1,SPKDLEQY
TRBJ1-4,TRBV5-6,ASSLGGQGLRKLF
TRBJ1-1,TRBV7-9,ASSSDRGTEAF
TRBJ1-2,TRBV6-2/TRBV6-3,ASSGARGYT
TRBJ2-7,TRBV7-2,ASSFLAGTPREQY
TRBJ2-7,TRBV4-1,ASSRTGSPEQY
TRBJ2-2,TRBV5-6,ASSRRDRTTGELF
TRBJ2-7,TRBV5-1,ASSLGVTGGEQY
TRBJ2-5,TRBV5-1,ASSLQLTAQETQY
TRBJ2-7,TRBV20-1,SAEGGSLSIYEQY
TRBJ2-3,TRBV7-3,ASSFRGRTSTDTQY
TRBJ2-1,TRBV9,ASSLPTGTGPYNEQF
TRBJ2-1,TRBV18,ASSKKTGDNEQF
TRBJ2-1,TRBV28,ASSLPSIGLAGVLEQF
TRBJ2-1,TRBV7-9,ASSLSGPYNEQF
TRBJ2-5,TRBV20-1,SANAGGWYQETQY
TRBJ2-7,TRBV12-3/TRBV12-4,ASSFTRQGSYEQY
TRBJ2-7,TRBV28,ASSLGLRASYEQY
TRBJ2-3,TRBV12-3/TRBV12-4,ASSLGAAPTQY
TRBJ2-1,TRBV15,ATSRVRFNNEQF
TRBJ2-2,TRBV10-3,AISELWASENTGELF
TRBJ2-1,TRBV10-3,AISDSGGRAGNEQF
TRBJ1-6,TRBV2,ASSDGRASPLH